Listed below are T cell receptor beta chains from one sample, sequenced in a study of CD8+CD57+ T cells in acquired aplastic anemia. TCRdb itself ran the reads through MiXCR, one entry per CDR3 protein. The sample has tens of thousands of distinct CDR3 sequences; approximately 46% are singletons. The sequencing sample was made of sorted CD4+, CD8+, or CD8+CD57+ T cells (not recorded which) from PBMCs. The receptors stem from a human donor in good health, serving as a control. The CDR3 runs from the conserved cysteine through the conserved F or W. D genes are given only for firm matches. Clone size, where shown, is once, few, many, or a class for clones that have expanded.

V	D	size	J	CDR3	DNA
TRBV7-2	NA	many	TRBJ2-3	CASSQGSDTQYF	TGTGCCAGCAGTCAAGGGTCAGATACGCAGTATTTT
TRBV29-1	NA	few	TRBJ2-1	CSTSGDSYNEQFF	TGCAGCACCTCCGGGGACTCGTACAATGAGCAGTTCTTC
TRBV19	NA	many	TRBJ2-7	CASSINWGTYEQYF	TGTGCCAGTAGTATAAACTGGGGAACCTACGAGCAGTACTTC
TRBV12-3/TRBV12-4	NA	NA	TRBJ2-5	CASGATGRETQYF	TGTGCCAGCGGCGCGACAGGGAGGGAGACCCAGTACTTC
TRBV25-1	TRBD2	many	TRBJ2-3	CASSIALAGLLWDTQYF	TGTGCCAGCAGCATAGCACTAGCGGGGCTGTTGTGGGATACGCAGTATTTT
TRBV10-1	NA	NA	TRBJ2-3	CASSETGNPDTDTQYF	TGCGCCAGCAGTGAGACAGGGAACCCAGACACAGATACGCAGTATTTT
TRBV12-3/TRBV12-4	NA	NA	TRBJ1-1	CASSQGAGAAFF	TGTGCCAGCAGCCAAGGGGCAGGCGCAGCTTTCTTT
TRBV7-6	TRBD2	NA	TRBJ2-3	CASSLGAWTSGGPTTGTQCF	TGTGCCAGCAGCTTAGGGGCATGGACTAGCGGGGGCCCAACAACAGGTACGCAGTGTTTT
TRBV20-1	NA	NA	TRBJ1-3	CRAARSETGNTIYF	TGCCGTGCTGCCCGTTCAGAAACTGGGAACACCATATATTTT
TRBV24-1	NA	few	TRBJ1-2	CATSDIGQSYGYTF	TGTGCCACCAGTGACATTGGCCAGAGCTATGGCTACACCTTC
TRBV2	NA	many	TRBJ1-1	CASSESRFWTEAFF	TGTGCCAGCAGTGAGTCCCGGTTTTGGACTGAAGCTTTCTTT
TRBV5-4	NA	few	TRBJ2-3	CASSLQDTRYTDTQYF	TGTGCCAGCAGCTTGCAGGACACGAGATACACAGATACGCAGTATTTT
TRBV5-5	TRBD2	few	TRBJ2-5	CASSRTSGFGVSETQYF	TGTGCCAGCAGCAGGACTAGCGGCTTTGGGGTCTCAGAGACCCAGTACTTC
TRBV11-2	NA	few	TRBJ1-1	CASSFRGPANTEAFF	TGTGCCAGCAGCTTCAGGGGTCCAGCGAACACTGAAGCTTTCTTT
TRBV27	NA	NA	TRBJ1-2	CASSLSSGSHNYGYTF	TGTGCCAGCAGTTTATCCTCAGGGAGTCACAACTATGGCTACACCTTC
TRBV25-1	NA	NA	TRBJ1-6	CASSTQGDSPLHF	TGTGCCAGCAGTACACAGGGCGATTCACCCCTCCACTTT
TRBV10-2	TRBD1	NA	TRBJ1-2	CASSERDSGYTF	TGCGCCAGCAGTGAAAGGGACAGCGGCTACACCTTC
TRBV27	NA	many	TRBJ2-7	CASSLTGTYEQYF	TGTGCCAGCAGTTTAACAGGGACCTACGAGCAGTACTTC
TRBV20-1	NA	many	TRBJ2-3	CSARGVFPGGRDTQYF	TGCAGTGCTAGAGGCGTCTTTCCGGGGGGCAGAGATACGCAGTATTTT
TRBV11-2	NA	many	TRBJ2-7	CASSWRTTSPYEQYF	TGTGCCAGCAGCTGGAGGACTACCTCCCCCTACGAGCAGTACTTC
TRBV10-1	NA	NA	TRBJ1-1	CASTIDRGFTNTEAFF	TGCGCCAGCACGATCGACCGGGGTTTCACGAACACTGAAGCTTTCTTT
TRBV10-2	NA	NA	TRBJ2-1	CASTGDRNEQFF	TGCGCCAGCACGGGGGATCGGAATGAGCAGTTCTTC
TRBV5-1	TRBD1	many	TRBJ1-2	CASSSPGQGAAFGYTF	TGCGCCAGCAGCTCTCCCGGGCAGGGGGCAGCGTTTGGCTACACCTTC
TRBV15	NA	few	TRBJ2-3	CATSREGTRSTDTQYF	TGTGCCACCAGCAGAGAAGGGACTCGGAGCACAGATACGCAGTATTTT
TRBV4-1	NA	NA	TRBJ2-6	CASSQVAAEDYSGANVLTF	TGCGCCAGCAGCCAAGTCGCAGCAGAAGATTACTCTGGGGCCAACGTCCTGACTTTC
TRBV7-9	NA	many	TRBJ2-7	CASSLEPVGADEQYF	TGTGCCAGCAGCTTAGAGCCCGTAGGGGCGGATGAGCAGTACTTC
TRBV19	NA	many	TRBJ1-3	CASSTVAGNTIYF	TGTGCCAGTAGTACCGTGGCTGGAAACACCATATATTTT
TRBV2	TRBD2	NA	TRBJ2-7	CASSESLAGAYEQYF	TGTGCCAGCAGTGAAAGTCTAGCGGGGGCCTACGAGCAGTACTTC
TRBV10-3	NA	NA	TRBJ2-1	CAHSQDSYNEQFF	TGTGCCCATAGCCAAGACTCCTACAATGAGCAGTTCTTC
TRBV30	NA	few	TRBJ1-1	CAWGNGPTEAFF	TGTGCCTGGGGAAACGGACCCACTGAAGCTTTCTTT
TRBV2	NA	many	TRBJ2-5	CASSAMQGSWETQYF	TGTGCCAGCAGTGCTATGCAGGGGTCCTGGGAGACCCAGTACTTC
TRBV4-1	TRBD1	many	TRBJ2-7	CASGTGAYEQYF	TGCGCCAGCGGGACAGGGGCCTACGAGCAGTACTTC
TRBV7-2	NA	many	TRBJ2-5	CASSSLGDRTGTQYF	TGTGCCAGCAGCTCTCTCGGGGATAGGACTGGGACCCAGTACTTC
TRBV27	NA	few	TRBJ1-2	CASRIYGSDYGYTF	TGTGCCAGCAGAATTTACGGTTCGGACTATGGCTACACCTTC
TRBV20-1	NA	many	TRBJ1-1	CSARREGTEAFF	TGCAGTGCTCGCAGGGAGGGCACTGAAGCTTTCTTT
TRBV6-5	TRBD1	many	TRBJ1-1	CASSYRQGSNTEAFF	TGTGCCAGCAGTTACCGACAGGGAAGTAACACTGAAGCTTTCTTT
TRBV20-1	NA	NA	TRBJ2-3	CSASSGTSKDTQYF	TGCAGTGCCTCCAGCGGGACAAGTAAAGATACGCAGTATTTT
TRBV30	NA	NA	TRBJ2-7	CAWSDSTGNLEQYF	TGTGCCTGGAGTGACTCTACAGGGAATCTCGAGCAGTACTTC
TRBV20-1	TRBD2	NA	TRBJ2-3	CSAKPGLAGGFTDTQYF	TGCAGTGCTAAGCCGGGACTAGCGGGAGGGTTCACAGATACGCAGTATTTT
TRBV20-1	NA	NA	TRBJ1-4	CSASSATTNEKLFF	TGCAGTGCTAGTTCGGCGACAACTAATGAAAAACTGTTTTTT
TRBV13	TRBD2	NA	TRBJ2-1	CASSSISISGSRGEQFF	TGTGCCAGCAGCTCGATCTCGATTAGCGGGAGTCGTGGGGAGCAGTTCTTC
TRBV10-2	TRBD2	many	TRBJ2-1	CASRLAGPGNEQFF	TGCGCCAGCCGACTAGCGGGGCCAGGGAATGAGCAGTTCTTC
TRBV30	NA	NA	TRBJ1-1	CAWSVTNTEAFF	TGTGCCTGGAGTGTAACTAACACTGAAGCTTTCTTT
TRBV6-5	TRBD2	NA	TRBJ2-5	CASSSTGLAKETQYF	TGTGCCAGCAGTTCCACCGGACTAGCGAAAGAGACCCAGTACTTC
TRBV15	NA	NA	TRBJ2-3	CATSNAVQVTDTQYF	TGTGCCACCAGCAATGCCGTACAGGTCACAGATACGCAGTATTTT
TRBV25-1	NA	NA	TRBJ1-2	CASSDPGLDTHGYTF	TGTGCCAGCAGTGACCCAGGCCTAGATACTCATGGCTACACCTTC
TRBV24-1	NA	NA	TRBJ1-2	CATSATHYGYTF	TGTGCCACCAGTGCCACTCACTATGGCTACACCTTC
TRBV24-1	NA	NA	TRBJ2-7	CATSDGSEQYF	TGTGCCACCAGTGATGGGAGCGAGCAGTACTTC
TRBV12-3/TRBV12-4	TRBD1	many	TRBJ2-7	CASSATGTGGYEQYF	TGTGCCAGCAGTGCCACCGGGACAGGGGGTTACGAGCAGTACTTC